These 13 T cell receptor beta chains were all obtained from the same sample, sequenced in a study of cytomegalovirus exposure and HLA in healthy donors (dated 2017 in TCRdb). The protocol used for the library was the immunoSEQ multiplex PCR assay. For the multiplex PCR, a mixture combining 60 forward primers for TCR Vbeta segments and 13 reverse primers for TCR Jbeta segments was used. The clones in this table, taken by TCRdb from immuneACCESS, are in-frame only. Not every clone is retained; where verified, under half of the shortfall comes from an unresolved V gene, and the cause of the rest is unknown. The sample yields about 170,000 clones; more than 80% were counted once. In total, the top ten clones hold around 1.9% of the sample. Source material: PBMCs. Receptors originate from a woman between 18 and 30 years old in good health and CMV-seronegative.

V gene TRBV11-2 combines with J gene TRBJ2-3, with D unresolved. Between the trimmed V and J ends, which lost 1 base and 3 bases, there was a span of 5 bases. The CDR3 is made up of 13 amino acids. CDR1 and CDR2 (germline): SGHAT, FQNNGV. The CDR3 sequence: CASSLVNTDTQYF. CDR3 coding DNA: TGTGCCAGCAGCTTAGTAAATACAGATACGCAGTATTTT. Drawing the rest from reference TRBV11-2 and TRBJ2-3, the complete variable domain is EAGVAQSPRYKIIEKRQSVAFWCNPISGHATLYWYQQILGQGPKLLIQFQNNGVVDDSQLPKDRFSAERLKGVDSTLKIQPAKLEDSAVYLCASSLVNTDTQYFGPGTRLTVL.

Regarding this clone: Other DNA sequences of this sample code for an identical CDR3. The genes are TRBV6-5 and TRBJ1-1; D is ambiguous. Germline CDR1 is MNHEY and CDR2 is SVGAGI. Trimming removed 2 bases at V and 1 base at J, with 5 bases between. The CDR3 totals 13 residues. CDR3 protein: CASSYRRNTEAFF. The CDR3 DNA follows: TGTGCCAGCAGTTACAGGAGGAACACTGAAGCTTTCTTT.

The V gene is TRBV11-2, the J gene TRBJ2-3, with TRBD2 matching over 12 bases. The CDR3 runs to 16 residues. Germline CDR1 is SGHAT and CDR2 is FQNNGV. With V trimmed by 5 bases and J by 2 bases, 5 bases remained unmatched. The DNA for the CDR3 is TGTGCCAGCAGCCCTAGCGGGGGGGCCACCACAGATACGCAGTATTTT. It yields the protein CASSPSGGATTDTQYF.

The chain employs TRBV4-1 and TRBJ2-5; D uncertain. The DNA end favors TRBJ2-7, so the J call may be wrong. Per germline, CDR1 MGHRA and CDR2 YSYEKL. The CDR3 contains 16 residues. The CDR3 protein is CASSQAWSAAAYEQYF. In DNA form, the CDR3 reads TGCGCCAGCAGCCAAGCGTGGTCGGCGGCCGCCTACGAGCAGTACTTC.

This clone has a handful of counts. The chain couples TRBV6-1 to TRBJ1-5, with D perhaps matching TRBD1 (5 bases). The CDR3 extends over 13 amino acids. CDR1 is MNHNS and CDR2 is SASEGT in the germline V gene. V was shortened by 8 bases and J by 5 bases, with 13 bases between the two germline ends. The DNA for the CDR3 is TGTGCCAGCCGAGAGACGGGGGATCAGCCCCAGCATTTT. It encodes CASRETGDQPQHF.

This chain links TRBV4-1 with TRBJ2-3; D gene unclear. The CDR3 loop spans 14 amino acids. CDR1 is MGHRA, CDR2 YSYEKL, per germline. V was trimmed by 5 bases and J by 3 bases, leaving 12 bases between them. The CDR3, as DNA: TGCGCCAGCAGCGAAGTAGTCCTAACAGATACGCAGTATTTT. This translates into CASSEVVLTDTQYF.

The chain's CDR3 is CASSQDPTYNEKLFF. CDR3 coding DNA: TGCGCCAGCAGCCAAGACCCTACCTATAATGAAAAACTGTTTTTT. The V and J genes are TRBV4-1 and TRBJ1-4; D is undetermined. This CDR3 comprises 15 residues. V lost 0 bases, J lost 4 bases, and 9 bases lay in between. The germline V gene encodes CDR1 MGHRA and CDR2 YSYEKL.

Remarks on this clone: This same CDR3 is encoded by further DNA sequences in the sample. The rearrangement uses TRBV18 and TRBJ2-7, with D perhaps TRBD1 (6 bases). The V end was cut by 0 bases, the J end by 4 bases, with 10 bases between. The CDR3 sequence is 14 residues long. In germline, CDR1 is KGHSH, CDR2 LQKENI. The CDR3 DNA follows: TGTGCCAGCTCACCACCCCAGGGGCCGTACGAGCAGTACTTC. Translated, it gives CASSPPQGPYEQYF.

This sequence joins TRBV9 and TRBJ2-6; D uncertain. The V gene's germline CDR1 is SGDLS and CDR2 YYNGEE. The CDR3 is 15 amino acids. Trimming left V 0 bases short and J 0 bases short, with 4 bases between. CDR3 coding DNA: TGTGCCAGCAGCGTAGAGCCCTCTGGGGCCAACGTCCTGACTTTC. Protein: CASSVEPSGANVLTF.

This clone has more than one count but fewer than ten. The chain links TRBV19 to TRBJ2-7; weak D call: TRBD2 (6 bases). V was trimmed by 8 bases and J by 7 bases, leaving 24 bases between them. The CDR3 has 15 amino acids. The germline gives CDR1 LNHDA, CDR2 SQIVND (reference sequence). DNA of the CDR3: TGTGCCAGTTCCCAAGAAGGGACTCAAACGGGGGAGCAGTACTTC. Its protein product is CASSQEGTQTGEQYF.

The CDR3 loop is CASSYQGIAGNTIYF. CDR3 DNA: TGTGCCAGCAGTTACCAGGGCATTGCTGGAAACACCATATATTTT. The V gene is TRBV6-6, the J gene TRBJ1-3; tentatively, D is TRBD1 (5 bases). Trimming took off 2 bases at V and 2 bases at J, with 10 bases between the two ends. Germline V gene sequence: CDR1 MNHNY, CDR2 SVGAGI (reference sequence). The CDR3 extends over 15 amino acids.

The chain joins TRBV15 to TRBJ1-4, with a weak D call TRBD1 (5 bases). Germline V gene data show CDR1 as LNHNV and CDR2 as YYDKDF (reference sequence). The CDR3 contains 16 residues. V dropped 1 base and J dropped 3 bases, with 12 bases sitting between them. The CDR3 DNA sequence: TGTGCCACCAGCAGAGCTCCCAGGGTTTCTAATGAAAAACTGTTTTTT. It translates to CATSRAPRVSNEKLFF.

The gene calls are TRBV2 and TRBJ1-6; 11 bases are shared with TRBD1. The V gene's germline CDR1 is SNHLY and CDR2 FYNNEI. V lost 6 bases and J lost 14; bases outside the gene matches: 6. This CDR3 is built from 13 residues. The CDR3 loop reads CASSGQGATALHF. The DNA for the CDR3 is TGTGCCAGCAGCGGACAGGGGGCGACAGCCCTCCACTTT.